This TCR beta chain was identified during a study of blood T cell repertoires in COVID-19. Profiling relied on immunoSEQ multiplex PCR, and the TCRdb table lists in-frame clones only, not all of them. The repertoire holds about 240,000 clones, with more than 85% as singletons. The CDR3 is 16 residues long. Trimming at V came to 1 base and at J to 5 bases, leaving 8 bases not matched to a gene. CDR1 and CDR2 (germline): SGHTA, FQGNSA. The gene calls are TRBV7-2 and TRBJ2-7; TRBD2 matches 10 bases. Input material: peripheral blood. This TCR came from a woman in her forties or fifties with COVID-19, enrolled during active disease. CDR3 coding DNA: TGTGCCAGCAGCTTAGGATGGGCTAGCGGGGGACACGAGCAGTACTTC. This sequence encodes CASSLGWASGGHEQYF.